This passage covers 17 T cell receptor beta chains from one sample sequenced in a study of blood T cell repertoires in COVID-19. Clones were read by immunoSEQ multiplex PCR, and TCRdb kept only the in-frame ones, dropping some. In the table there are about 140,000 clones, around 80% of which are singletons. Specimen: peripheral blood. The source is a human donor in a cohort sampled during active COVID-19.

The rearrangement joins TRBV6-6 to TRBJ2-5; 9 positions match TRBD1. The germline CDR1 and CDR2 sequences are MNHNY and SVGAGI (reference sequence). Trimming took 5 bases from V and 7 from J; bases not matched to a gene: 23. The CDR3 is 19 residues long. In DNA, the CDR3 is TGTGCCAGCAGTCCCGGGACAGGGCGGCGGGGTGGTCACAAAGGGACCCAGTACTTC. Protein: CASSPGTGRRGGHKGTQYF.

The rearrangement joins TRBV19 to TRBJ1-3, with D maybe TRBD1 (6 bases). Trimming shortened V by 9 bases and J by 0 bases, and 9 bases separated the two germline ends. The germline CDR1 and CDR2 sequences are LNHDA and SQIVND (reference sequence). The CDR3 has 13 residues. In nucleotides, the CDR3 is TGTGCCAGCCGGACAGTCTCTGGAAACACCATATATTTT. Residues: CASRTVSGNTIYF.

The chain links TRBV4-3 to TRBJ2-1; D not certain. Germline CDR1 and CDR2: LGHNA and YSLEER. The CDR3 has 16 residues. V dropped 1 base and J dropped 4 bases, with 14 bases sitting between them. The CDR3 is CASSQAYSRVYNEQFF. The CDR3 DNA is TGCGCCAGCAGCCAAGCTTATTCACGGGTGTACAATGAGCAGTTCTTC.

The chain employs TRBV20-1 and TRBJ1-1, with D hard to call. Germline V gives CDR1 DFQATT, CDR2 SNEGSKA (reference sequence). This CDR3 is 14 amino acids long. Between the trimmed V and J ends, which lost 3 bases and 4 bases, there was a span of 15 bases. CDR3 protein: CSASGDRGGTEAFF. CDR3 sequence (DNA): TGCAGTGCTAGTGGAGACCGAGGAGGCACTGAAGCTTTCTTT.

The genes are TRBV7-8 and TRBJ1-1; 9 nucleotides match TRBD1. V lost 5 bases, J lost 11 bases, and 9 bases stayed unmatched. This CDR3 is 13 amino acids long. Per germline, CDR1 SGHVS and CDR2 FQNEAQ. The CDR3 is CASSVPGTGNAFF. CDR3 DNA sequence: TGTGCCAGCAGCGTGCCGGGGACAGGGAACGCTTTCTTT.

The rearrangement uses TRBV28 and TRBJ1-5, with TRBD1 matching 12 bases. This CDR3 contains 16 residues. The V and J ends lost 6 bases and 9 bases, in that order; junction bases with no gene match: 12. Per the germline V gene, CDR1 is MDHEN and CDR2 is SYDVKM. Written as DNA, the CDR3 is TGTGCCAGCAGCTCAACCGGGACAGGGGGCAAGAGGCCCCAGCATTTT. As protein: CASSSTGTGGKRPQHF.

This chain joins TRBV5-1 and TRBJ2-1; D is perhaps TRBD1 (7 bases). V dropped 5 bases and J dropped 5 bases, with 35 bases sitting between them. Germline V CDR1 and CDR2: SGHRS, YFSETQ. CDR3 length equals 21 residues. CDR3 in DNA: TGCGCCAGCAGTTATCTCGGGACAGAGATACCAGGGGCTAGCGAAGACAATGAGCAGTTCTTC. It translates to CASSYLGTEIPGASEDNEQFF.

This clone has just a few counts. J is TRBJ1-5 and V is TRBV11-3; the D gene is possibly TRBD1 (6 bases). CDR1 is SGHNT, CDR2 YENEEA, per germline. This CDR3 is 16 amino acids long. V was trimmed by 4 bases and J by 3 bases, leaving 16 bases between them. The CDR3 protein is CASSSNFRDNNQPQHF. In DNA form, the CDR3 reads TGTGCCAGCAGCTCAAATTTCCGGGACAACAATCAGCCCCAGCATTTT.

V is TRBV4-3 and J is TRBJ2-6, with 8 positions matching TRBD2. The junction had 14 bases not matched to a gene; V was cut back by 1 base and J by 3 bases. The germline V gene has CDR1 LGHNA and CDR2 YSLEER. The CDR3 has 20 amino acids. CDR3 nucleotide sequence: TGCGCCAGCAGCCAAGTTTGGTTGGGGGCGGGGGGACGTGGGGCCAACGTCCTGACTTTC. Translated: CASSQVWLGAGGRGANVLTF.

This clone was seen a single time. The chain couples TRBV29-1 to TRBJ2-2; D ambiguous. CDR1 SQVTM and CDR2 ANQGSEA come from the germline V gene. The V end lost 1 base, the J end lost 4 bases, and 7 bases lay between the germline ends. The CDR3 length is 13 residues. CDR3 amino acids: CSVEVQITGELFF. The CDR3 DNA follows: TGCAGCGTTGAAGTGCAGATCACCGGGGAGCTGTTTTTT.

This chain uses TRBV7-2 with TRBJ2-2; D is undetermined. V lost 1 base, J lost 3 bases, and 3 bases lay in between. Germline V CDR1 and CDR2: SGHTA, FQGNSA. The CDR3 runs to 13 residues. CDR3 loop: CASSLGHTGELFF. CDR3 DNA: TGTGCCAGCAGCTTAGGGCACACCGGGGAGCTGTTTTTT.

This clone was seen a single time. This rearrangement joins TRBV14 to TRBJ2-2, with D tentatively TRBD1 (5 bases). CDR1 is SGHDN and CDR2 is FVKESK in the germline V gene. The CDR3 extends over 14 amino acids. V was pared by 4 bases and J by 4 bases, with 10 bases between. The CDR3 sequence is CASSPKQVTGELFF. DNA of the CDR3: TGTGCCAGCAGCCCGAAACAGGTCACCGGGGAGCTGTTTTTT.

This clone was detected a few times. The CDR3 loop reads CASSRSGDRAREKLFF. The CDR3 DNA reads as TGTGCCAGCAGCCGAAGTGGGGACAGGGCTAGGGAAAAACTGTTTTTT. The rearrangement joins TRBV9 to TRBJ1-4, with 9 bases fitting TRBD1. Germline V CDR1 and CDR2: SGDLS, YYNGEE. J gave up 8 bases and V 4 bases, and 12 bases lay outside the gene matches. This CDR3 spans 16 amino acids.

The CDR3 DNA follows: TGTGCCAGCAGTTACTCGCCCCAGAATAGCAATCAGCCCCAGCATTTT. Its protein product is CASSYSPQNSNQPQHF. The chain employs TRBV6-2 or TRBV6-3 and TRBJ1-5, with D unresolved. This CDR3 comprises 16 residues. V shed 0 bases and J shed 0 bases, with 9 bases lying between them. Germline-derived CDR1 and CDR2 are MNHEY and SVGEGT.

This rearrangement joins TRBV19 to TRBJ1-5; 11 nucleotides align to TRBD1. V shed 5 bases, J shed 15 bases, and the junction held 12 bases outside the gene matches. The CDR3 is 14 residues long. Germline V CDR1 and CDR2: LNHDA, SQIVND (reference sequence). CDR3 nucleotides: TGTGCCAGTAGTCGCCGGGACAGGGGGGATCCCGCGCATTTT. Protein product: CASSRRDRGDPAHF.

The chain is built from TRBV10-3 and TRBJ2-7; D ambiguous. CDR1 and CDR2 (germline): ENHRY, SYGVKD. This CDR3 region has 14 residues. Trimming shortened V by 0 bases and J by 7 bases, and 13 bases separated the two germline ends. The CDR3 DNA is TGTGCCATCAGTGAGTCTGAGGTACGTTTGGAGCAGTACTTC. Its translation: CAISESEVRLEQYF.

CDR3 sequence reads: CASSSTRGETQYF. CDR3 sequence (DNA): TGTGCCAGTAGTTCCACACGGGGAGAGACCCAGTACTTC. This chain connects TRBV19 to TRBJ2-5; possibly TRBD2 for D (5 bases). The V end was cut by 5 bases, the J end by 4 bases, with 11 bases between. CDR3 size: 13 residues. Germline V lookup: CDR1 LNHDA, CDR2 SQIVND (reference sequence).